This T cell receptor beta chain came from a study of T cell responses to AZD1222 COVID-19 vaccine. The table lists this clone with a count of one. The antigen is unknown. Generated by immunoSEQ multiplex PCR, the TCRdb table keeps only in-frame clones and is missing some. The table lists more than 150,000 clones, about 91% of them singletons. Overall study findings and caveats: Spike was spanned by vaccine-associated CD4 TCRs, with dominance at 160-218 and 743-854. It should be noted that donors were predominantly white British and more often female, and clonal diversity was possibly underestimated. It was only after the peak T cell response that any repertoires were sampled.

Germline-derived CDR1 and CDR2 are LGHNA and YNFKEQ. Trimming removed 4 bases at V and 0 bases at J, with 19 bases between. The CDR3 loop spans 17 amino acids. This receptor was obtained from an adult who received the AZD1222 COVID-19 vaccine. The chain is built from TRBV4-2 and TRBJ2-7; possibly TRBD1 for D (5 bases). The source was peripheral blood, collected 28 days after the second AZD1222 dose. The CDR3 reads CASSLLDWGDSSYEQYF. The CDR3 DNA follows: TGTGCCAGCAGCCTCCTAGACTGGGGCGACAGCTCCTACGAGCAGTACTTC.